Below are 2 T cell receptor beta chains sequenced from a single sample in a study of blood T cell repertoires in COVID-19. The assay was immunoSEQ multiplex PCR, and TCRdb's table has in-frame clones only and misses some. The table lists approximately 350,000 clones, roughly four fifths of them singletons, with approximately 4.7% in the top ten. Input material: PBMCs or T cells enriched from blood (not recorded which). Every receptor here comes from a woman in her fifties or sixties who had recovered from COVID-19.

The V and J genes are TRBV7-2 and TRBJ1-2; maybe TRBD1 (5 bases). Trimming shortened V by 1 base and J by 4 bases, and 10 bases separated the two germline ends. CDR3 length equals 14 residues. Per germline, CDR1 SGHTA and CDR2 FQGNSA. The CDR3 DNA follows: TGTGCCAGCAGCTTAGGCAGGGTCCTCTATGGCTACACCTTC. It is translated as CASSLGRVLYGYTF.

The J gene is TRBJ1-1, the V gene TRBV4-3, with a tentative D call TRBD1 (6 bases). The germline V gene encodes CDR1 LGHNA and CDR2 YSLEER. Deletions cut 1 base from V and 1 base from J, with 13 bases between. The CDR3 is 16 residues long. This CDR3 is CASSQAIRTENTEAFF. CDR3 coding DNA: TGCGCCAGCAGCCAAGCAATTCGGACAGAGAACACTGAAGCTTTCTTT.